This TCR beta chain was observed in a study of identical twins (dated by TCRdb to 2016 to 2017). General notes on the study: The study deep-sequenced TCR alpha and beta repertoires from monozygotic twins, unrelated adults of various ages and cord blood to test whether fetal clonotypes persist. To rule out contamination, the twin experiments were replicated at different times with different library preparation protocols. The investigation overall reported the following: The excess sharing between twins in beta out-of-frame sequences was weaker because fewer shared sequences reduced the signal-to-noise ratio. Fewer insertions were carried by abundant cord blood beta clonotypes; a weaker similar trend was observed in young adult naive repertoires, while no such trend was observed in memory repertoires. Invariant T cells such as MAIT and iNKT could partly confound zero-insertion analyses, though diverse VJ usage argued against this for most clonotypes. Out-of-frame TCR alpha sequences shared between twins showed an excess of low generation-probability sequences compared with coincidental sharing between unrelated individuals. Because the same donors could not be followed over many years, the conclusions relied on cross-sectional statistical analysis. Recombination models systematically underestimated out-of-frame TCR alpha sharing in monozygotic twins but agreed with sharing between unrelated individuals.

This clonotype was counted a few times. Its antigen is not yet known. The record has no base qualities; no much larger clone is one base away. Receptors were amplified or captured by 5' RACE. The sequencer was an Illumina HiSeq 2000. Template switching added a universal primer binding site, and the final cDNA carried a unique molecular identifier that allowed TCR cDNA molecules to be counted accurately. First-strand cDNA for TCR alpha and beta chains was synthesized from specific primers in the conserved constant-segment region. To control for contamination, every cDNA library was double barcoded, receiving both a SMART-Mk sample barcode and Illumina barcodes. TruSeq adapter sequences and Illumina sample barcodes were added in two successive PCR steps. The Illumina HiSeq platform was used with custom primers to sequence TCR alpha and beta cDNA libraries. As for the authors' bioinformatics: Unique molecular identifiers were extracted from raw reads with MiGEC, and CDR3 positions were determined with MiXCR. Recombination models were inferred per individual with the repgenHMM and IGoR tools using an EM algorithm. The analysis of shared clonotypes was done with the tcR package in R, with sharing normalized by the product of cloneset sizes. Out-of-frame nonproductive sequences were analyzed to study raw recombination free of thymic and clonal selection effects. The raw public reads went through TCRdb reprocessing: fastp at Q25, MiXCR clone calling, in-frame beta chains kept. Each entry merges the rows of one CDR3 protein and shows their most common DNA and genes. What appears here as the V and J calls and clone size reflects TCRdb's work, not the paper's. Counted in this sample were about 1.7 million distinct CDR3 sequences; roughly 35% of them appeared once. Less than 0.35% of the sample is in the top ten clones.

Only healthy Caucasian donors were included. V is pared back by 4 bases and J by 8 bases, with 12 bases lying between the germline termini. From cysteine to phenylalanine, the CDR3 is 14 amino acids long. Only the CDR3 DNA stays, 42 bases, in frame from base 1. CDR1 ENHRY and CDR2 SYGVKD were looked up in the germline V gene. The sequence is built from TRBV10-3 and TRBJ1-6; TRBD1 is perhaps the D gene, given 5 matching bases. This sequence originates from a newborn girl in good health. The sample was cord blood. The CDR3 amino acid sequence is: CAISAGREDSPLHF. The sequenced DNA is TGTGCCATCAGTGCCGGCAGGGAGGATTCACCCCTCCACTTT.